The T cell receptor delta chain described here comes from a study of fetal and pediatric gammadelta thymocytes (dated by TCRdb to 2021 to 2024). General notes on the study: To strengthen a single-cell study of gammadelta thymocyte development, the researchers used bulk gammadelta thymocyte repertoires that mixed previously published data with newly generated, unpublished data. The set of bulk gammadelta thymocyte repertoires included roughly ten subjects in total: 3 fetal thymus donors and 7 pediatric thymus donors. Bulk TCR repertoire data were added to increase subject numbers and strengthen the CDR3 publicity analysis. Unpublished data were combined with previously published data (refs 27,28) to make up the bulk gammadelta thymocyte repertoires. Overall study outcomes, separate from this receptor: Compared with post-natal repertoires, fetal gammadelta thymocyte repertoires were previously reported to be enriched for TRDV2, TRGV8 and TRGV9 usage, low N additions and public CDR3s.

Trimming leaves V shorter by 0 bases and J shorter by 0 bases, with the junction holding 8 bases beyond the gene matches. The CDR3, cysteine through phenylalanine, is 20 amino acids long. CDR3 DNA is the only sequence kept; it has 60 bases, read in frame from the first base. CDR1 and CDR2 were assigned from the germline V gene as TSWWSYY and QGS. TCRdb shows the sequencer as Illumina MiSeq. Processing in the source paper ran as follows. For publicity analysis, the Vgamma9Vdelta2 and nonVgamma9Vdelta2 bulk CDR3 files of each subject were merged into one combined repertoire per subject. Using base R and dplyr, each CDR3 amino acid sequence was checked across 9 single-cell datasets and roughly nine bulk repertoires to give a publicity score ranging from 0 to 19. TCRdb reprocessed the public reads with the caller CATT; rows with the same DNA were merged afterwards. The V and J calls shown here were made by TCRdb, not taken from the authors' results. The sample has under 1,500 delta-chain clones on record, about 9% of them singletons. Roughly 13% of the sample belongs to the ten largest clones.

This clone was seen a few times. Its antigen is unknown. The input lacks base qualities; no much larger clone sits a single base away. Fetal thymuses came from elective pregnancy terminations at about 14 to 22 weeks estimated gestational age, performed for socio-psychological reasons in Singapore. Every fetus was judged structurally normal, both by ultrasound before the termination and by gross morphological examination after the termination. Thymocytes were stained with Zombie NIR viability dye and antibodies against CD3 (UCHT1), TCRgammadelta (11F2), TCRVgamma9 (IMMU360) and TCRVdelta2 (IMMU389). Bulk TRD and TRG CDR3 repertoires were generated separately from sorted Vgamma9Vdelta2 and nonVgamma9Vdelta2 gammadelta thymocytes of human fetal and pediatric thymuses. Thymic cell suspensions were prepared from fetal and post-natal thymuses as described previously. NonVgamma9Vdelta2 thymocytes were sorted as CD3+ gammadeltaTCR+ cells that did not have the Vgamma9+Vdelta2+ phenotype. Cells were sorted on a FACS Aria III cell sorter (BD Biosciences).

The sequenced material came from non-Vgamma9Vdelta2 gamma-delta T cells from the thymus. The sample's cell subset or site, from its label and the paper: CD3+gammadeltaTCR+ thymocytes not co-expressing Vgamma9 and Vdelta2. This TCR was recovered from a human fetus. The V gene is TRDV1 and the J gene is TRDJ3, and 7 junction bases match TRDD3. The DNA sequence follows: TGTGCTCTTGGGGAACTAAAGGTGGGGGACAGCTCCTGGGACACCCGACAGATGTTTTTC. It codes for CALGELKVGDSSWDTRQMFF.